The TCR beta chain under discussion was sequenced for a study of blood T cell repertoires in COVID-19. Study-level background: The United States, Italy and Spain provided the acute and convalescent COVID-19 samples.

In the study's own analysis: Estimates of nucleated cell counts were drawn from the amplification of reference gene primers. This table comes from immunoSEQ multiplex PCR, and its TCRdb copy is limited to in-frame clones, with some not included. The V and J calls and clone size are taken from that table; D and trimming were inferred from the DNA. The table has around 89,000 clones, about 91% seen once. The V gene's germline CDR1 is MNHNS and CDR2 SASEGT. There are 16 residues in the CDR3. Trimming cost V 4 bases and J 11 bases; bases outside gene matches: 16. The chain joins TRBV6-1 to TRBJ1-5; 8 bases match TRBD1. The sequencing input was peripheral blood. This TCR derives from a man between 60 and 70 years old with acute or convalescent COVID-19. The CDR3 region has the DNA TGTGCCAGCAGTGCCGTTATGACAGGGGCCCTTAAGTCCCAGCATTTT. It specifies CASSAVMTGALKSQHF.